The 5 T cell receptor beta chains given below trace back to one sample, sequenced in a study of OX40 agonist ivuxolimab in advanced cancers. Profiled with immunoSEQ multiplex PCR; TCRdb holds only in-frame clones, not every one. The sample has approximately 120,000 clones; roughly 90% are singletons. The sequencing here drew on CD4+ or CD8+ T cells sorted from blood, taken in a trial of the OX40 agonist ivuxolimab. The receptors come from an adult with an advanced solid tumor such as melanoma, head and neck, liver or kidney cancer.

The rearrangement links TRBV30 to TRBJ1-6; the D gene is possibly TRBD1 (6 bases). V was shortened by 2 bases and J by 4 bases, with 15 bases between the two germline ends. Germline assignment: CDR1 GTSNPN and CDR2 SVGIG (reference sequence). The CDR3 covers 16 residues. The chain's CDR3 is CAWSWGARDYNSPLHF. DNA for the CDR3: TGTGCCTGGAGTTGGGGGGCGCGGGATTATAATTCACCCCTCCACTTT.

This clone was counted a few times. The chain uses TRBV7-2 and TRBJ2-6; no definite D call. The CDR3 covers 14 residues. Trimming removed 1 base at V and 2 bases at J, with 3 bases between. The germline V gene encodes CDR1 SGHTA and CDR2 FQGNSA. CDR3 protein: CASSLGTGANVLTF. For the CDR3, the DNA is TGTGCCAGCAGCTTAGGGACTGGGGCCAACGTCCTGACTTTC.

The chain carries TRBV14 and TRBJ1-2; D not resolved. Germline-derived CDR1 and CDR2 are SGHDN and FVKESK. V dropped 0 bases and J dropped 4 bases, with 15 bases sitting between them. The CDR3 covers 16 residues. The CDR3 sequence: CASSQEARAASYGYTF. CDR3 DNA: TGTGCCAGCAGCCAAGAGGCCCGAGCGGCCAGCTATGGCTACACCTTC.

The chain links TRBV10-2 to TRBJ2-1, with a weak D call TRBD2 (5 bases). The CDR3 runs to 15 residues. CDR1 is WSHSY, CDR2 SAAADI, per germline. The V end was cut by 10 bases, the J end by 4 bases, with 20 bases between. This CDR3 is CAISGRGQLYNEQFF. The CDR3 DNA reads TGCGCCATTAGTGGGCGAGGGCAGCTATACAATGAGCAGTTCTTC.

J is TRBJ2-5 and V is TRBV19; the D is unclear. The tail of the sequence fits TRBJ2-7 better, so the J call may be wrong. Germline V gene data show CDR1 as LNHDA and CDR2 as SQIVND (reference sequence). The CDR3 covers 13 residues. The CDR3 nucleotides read TGTGCCAGTAGTATCGCTAGAACCTACGAGCAGTACTTC. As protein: CASSIARTYEQYF.